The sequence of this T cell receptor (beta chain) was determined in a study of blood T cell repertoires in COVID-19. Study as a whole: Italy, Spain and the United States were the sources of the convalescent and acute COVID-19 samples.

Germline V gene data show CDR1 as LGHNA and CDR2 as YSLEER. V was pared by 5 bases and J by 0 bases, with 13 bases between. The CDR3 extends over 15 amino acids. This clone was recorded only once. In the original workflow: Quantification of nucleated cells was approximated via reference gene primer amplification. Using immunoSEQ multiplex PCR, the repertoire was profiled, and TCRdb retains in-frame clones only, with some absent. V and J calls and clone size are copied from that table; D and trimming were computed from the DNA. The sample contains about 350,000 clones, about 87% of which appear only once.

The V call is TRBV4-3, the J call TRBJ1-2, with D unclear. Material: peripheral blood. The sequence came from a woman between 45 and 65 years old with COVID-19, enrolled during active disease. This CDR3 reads CASSTETGANYGYTF. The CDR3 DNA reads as TGCGCCAGCAGCACCGAGACCGGGGCTAACTATGGCTACACCTTC.